This T cell receptor beta chain was captured in a study of cytomegalovirus exposure and HLA in healthy donors. The V gene lost 4 bases and the J gene lost 0 bases, with 13 bases spanning the gap. CDR1 and CDR2 (germline): SGHRS, YFSETQ. The CDR3 has 15 residues. Regarding this clone: Antigen specificity is unknown.

Study outcomes and limitations: Because they were indistinguishable, some V segments, including TRBV6-2 and TRBV6-3, were excluded. In a later analysis, HLA-C alleles had the fewest associated TCRs, DRB1 alleles the most.

Primers included in the PCR were 60 Vbeta and 13 Jbeta primers. TCRdb's copy holds only in-frame clones and misses some; the assay was immunoSEQ multiplex PCR. In the table there are approximately 130,000 clones, over 65% of which are singletons. This sequence joins TRBV5-1 and TRBJ1-1; D is possibly TRBD1 (6 bases). The receptor comes from a man in his fifties or sixties in good health and CMV-seronegative. The sequencing sample was made of PBMCs. CDR3 protein: CASSTSGDMNTEAFF. The CDR3 bases are TGCGCCAGCAGCACCTCAGGGGACATGAACACTGAAGCTTTCTTT. Full variable domain (missing parts from reference TRBV5-1 and TRBJ1-1): KAGVTQTPRYLIKTRGQQVTLSCSPISGHRSVSWYQQTPGQGLQFLFEYFSETQRNKGNFPGRFSGRQFSNSRSEMNVSTLELGDSALYLCASSTSGDMNTEAFFGQGTRLTVV.